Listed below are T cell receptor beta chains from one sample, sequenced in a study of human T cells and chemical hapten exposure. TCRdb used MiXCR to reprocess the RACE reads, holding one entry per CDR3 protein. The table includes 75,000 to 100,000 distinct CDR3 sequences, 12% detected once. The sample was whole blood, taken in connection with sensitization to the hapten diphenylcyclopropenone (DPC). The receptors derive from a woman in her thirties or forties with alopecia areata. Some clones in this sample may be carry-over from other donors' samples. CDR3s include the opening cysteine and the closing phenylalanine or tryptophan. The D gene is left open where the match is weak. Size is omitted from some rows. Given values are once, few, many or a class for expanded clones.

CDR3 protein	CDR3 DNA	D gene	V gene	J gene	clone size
CASRPTGRPDTQYF	TGTGCCAGCAGGCCCACAGGCCGCCCGGATACGCAGTATTTT	.	TRBV6-2/TRBV6-3	TRBJ2-3	few
CASSVGPNQPQHF	TGTGCCAGCAGCGTAGGCCCCAATCAGCCCCAGCATTTT	.	TRBV9	TRBJ1-5	.
CASRPWVEGKDTQYF	TGTGCCAGCAGGCCTTGGGTAGAGGGGAAGGATACGCAGTATTTT	.	TRBV28	TRBJ2-3	.
CASSASGQAGEQYF	TGTGCCAGCAGCGCATCGGGACAGGCCGGCGAGCAGTACTTC	TRBD1	TRBV7-9	TRBJ2-7	few
CSARDAGTGGHYNEQFF	TGCAGTGCTAGAGATGCCGGGACAGGGGGTCACTACAATGAGCAGTTCTTC	TRBD1	TRBV20-1	TRBJ2-1	.
CAISESYGTGGPPDTQYF	TGTGCCATCAGTGAGTCGTACGGGACAGGGGGGCCCCCAGATACGCAGTATTTT	TRBD1	TRBV10-3	TRBJ2-3	few
CASSEAAQETQYF	TGTGCCAGCAGCGAGGCCGCCCAAGAGACCCAGTACTTC	.	TRBV28	TRBJ2-5	.
CASSYAPPRTGELFF	TGTGCCAGCAGTTACGCGCCACCTAGGACCGGGGAGCTGTTTTTT	.	TRBV6-2/TRBV6-3	TRBJ2-2	few
CASISGDRTYGYTF	TGTGCCAGCATCTCCGGGGACAGGACTTATGGCTACACCTTC	TRBD1	TRBV6-2/TRBV6-3	TRBJ1-2	few
CASSRLGRGYEQYF	TGTGCCAGCAGCCGTCTAGGACGGGGCTACGAGCAGTACTTC	.	TRBV14	TRBJ2-7	few
CASSPQDQNTEAFF	TGTGCCAGCTCACCCCAGGACCAGAACACTGAAGCTTTCTTT	.	TRBV18	TRBJ1-1	few
CASSKSLTGKRPQHF	TGTGCCAGCAGCAAATCACTGACAGGGAAACGGCCCCAGCATTTT	TRBD1	TRBV7-9	TRBJ1-5	many
CASSPIPRETQYF	TGTGCCAGCAGCCCCATCCCACGGGAGACCCAGTACTTC	.	TRBV11-3	TRBJ2-5	.
CAIKNGRTTTDTQYF	TGTGCCATCAAAAACGGACGTACTACAACAGATACGCAGTATTTT	.	TRBV10-3	TRBJ2-3	.
CASSATLRGPNTEAFF	TGTGCCAGCAGCGCGACCCTCAGGGGACCGAACACTGAAGCTTTCTTT	.	TRBV7-3	TRBJ1-1	few
CASRDRLNGANVLTF	TGTGCCAGCCGGGACAGGTTAAATGGGGCCAACGTCCTGACTTTC	TRBD1	TRBV6-5	TRBJ2-6	.
CASTQRYTQYF	TGTGCCAGCACTCAGCGGTATACGCAGTATTTT	.	TRBV7-2	TRBJ2-3	many
CSASNPIYNEQFF	TGCAGTGCTAGCAACCCAATATACAATGAGCAGTTCTTC	.	TRBV20-1	TRBJ2-1	few
CASSYTSVISYEQYF	TGTGCCAGCAGTTATACTAGCGTTATATCCTACGAGCAGTACTTC	TRBD2	TRBV12-3/TRBV12-4	TRBJ2-7	.
CASSYFGGTQAYEQYF	TGTGCCAGCAGTTACTTTGGGGGGACTCAAGCCTACGAGCAGTACTTC	.	TRBV6-2/TRBV6-3	TRBJ2-7	.
CASSQERGDTQYF	TGCGCCAGCAGCCAAGAGAGGGGGGATACGCAGTATTTT	.	TRBV4-1	TRBJ2-3	.
CASSLPGTGELFF	TGTGCCAGCAGCTTACCTGGGACTGGGGAGCTGTTTTTT	.	TRBV7-3	TRBJ2-2	few
CASNMGGNDEQFF	TGTGCCAGCAACATGGGGGGGAACGATGAGCAGTTCTTC	TRBD2	TRBV12-3/TRBV12-4	TRBJ2-1	.
CASSLSRVTGELFF	TGTGCCAGCAGTTTGTCCAGGGTCACCGGGGAGCTGTTTTTT	.	TRBV12-3/TRBV12-4	TRBJ2-2	few